This T cell receptor (beta chain) emerged from a study of blood T cell repertoires in COVID-19. TCRdb's table, derived via immunoSEQ multiplex PCR, lists solely in-frame clones and lacks some. Here the sample spans under 300,000 clones, 85% to 90% being singletons. The CDR3 sequence is 13 residues long. Germline V lookup: CDR1 LNHDA, CDR2 SQIVND (reference sequence). V shed 8 bases and J shed 7 bases, with 18 bases lying between them. The chain recombines TRBV19 with TRBJ2-7; the D gene is possibly TRBD1 (5 bases). The sample comprised peripheral blood. The source of this sequence is a woman aged 55-69 years with COVID-19, enrolled during active disease. The CDR3 bases are TGTGCCAGTTCGATTACCTCTAGGGGAGAGCAGTACTTC. As protein: CASSITSRGEQYF.